Described below is a single T cell receptor beta chain sequence and its context. These data come from a study of T cell clonotyping in hematopoietic cell transplantation. The CDR3 has 13 amino acids. Germline V CDR1 and CDR2: SEHNR, FQNEAQ (reference sequence). V lost 1 base and J 6 bases, leaving 6 bases between the germline ends. The method was immunoSEQ multiplex PCR; TCRdb's version includes in-frame clones alone and lacks a portion of them. Of fewer than 50,000 clones detected, 86% appear once; the ten largest clones hold about 5.6%. The time point: recipient sample about 28 days before transplant, after cytoreduction.

This sequence joins TRBV7-9 and TRBJ2-2; D is ambiguous. This material consisted of peripheral blood mononuclear cells, taken before stem cell transplant. This clonotype was sampled from a man aged 60 to 69 with biphenotypic leukemia. Some clones in this sample may be carry-over from other donors' samples. CDR3 protein: CASSLDRAGELFF. The CDR3 DNA reads TGTGCCAGCAGCTTAGATCGGGCCGGGGAGCTGTTTTTT. Filled out from reference TRBV7-9 and TRBJ2-2, the complete variable domain reads DTGVSQNPRHKITKRGQNVTFRCDPISEHNRLYWYRQTLGQGPEFLTYFQNEAQLEKSRLLSDRFSAERPKGSFSTLEIQRTEQGDSAMYLCASSLDRAGELFFGEGSRLTVL.